This T cell receptor (beta chain) was obtained from a study of T cells in Graves' hyperthyroidism and ophthalmopathy. General study findings and limits: Ophthalmopathy cases were set apart from stable hyperthyroidism by a 13 V-J model.

A note on this clonotype: The antigen remains undetermined.

The CDR3 runs 16 residues. The germline CDR1 and CDR2 sequences are MGHRA and YSYEKL. Between the trimmed V and J ends, which lost 2 bases and 4 bases, there was a span of 15 bases. Using RNA transcripts as the source, TCR beta CDR3 regions were amplified. The HTBI set primed first-round TCR CDR3 RT-PCR. TCRdb reprocessed the multiplex PCR reads via MiXCR and lists one record per CDR3 protein. The sample gives around 450,000 distinct CDR3 sequences, approximately 14% of which show up once; 12% to 15% is in the top ten. The rearrangement joins TRBV4-1 to TRBJ2-1, with D perhaps TRBD1 (7 bases). What was sequenced was blood. The receptor comes from a woman aged 18-29 years with Graves' hyperthyroidism. The CDR3 loop reads CASSQPQGGIYNEQFF. The CDR3 nucleotides read TGCGCCAGCAGCCAACCTCAGGGGGGAATATACAATGAGCAGTTCTTC.